This T cell receptor beta chain came from a study of T cells in Graves' hyperthyroidism and ophthalmopathy. On this clonotype: Its matching antigen is unknown.

The V gene lost 8 bases and the J gene lost 3 bases, with 10 bases spanning the gap. The CDR3 spans 12 residues. Germline V CDR1 and CDR2: SNHLY, FYNNEI. Amplification yielded TCR beta CDR3 regions, with RNA transcripts as the source. TCR CDR3 regions were first amplified by RT-PCR with HTBI primers. From the multiplex PCR reads, TCRdb called clonotypes with MiXCR, one entry per CDR3 protein. This repertoire shows about 500,000 distinct CDR3 sequences, about 45% found once; its top ten account for about two fifths. General study findings and limits: Most thyroid clonotypes with frequency above 0.001 were detected in blood.

The genes are TRBV2 and TRBJ1-1, with a weak D call TRBD1 (5 bases). The TCR comes from an adult woman with Graves' disease, either hyperthyroidism or ophthalmopathy (not recorded which). Sequenced input: peripheral blood or thyroid tissue (not recorded which). The CDR3 region is CASGTEDTEAFF. The CDR3 nucleotides read TGTGCCAGCGGGACCGAAGACACTGAAGCTTTCTTT.